Listed below are T cell receptor beta chains from one sample, sequenced in a study of T cell responses to AZD1222 COVID-19 vaccine. Method: immunoSEQ multiplex PCR; TCRdb's copy keeps in-frame clones and lacks some. Of over 120,000 clones listed, more than 80% are singletons. Sequences were derived from peripheral blood, sampled on day 0 of AZD1222 vaccination. The origin of the receptors is an adult in good health. Each CDR3 is given with its conserved first and last residue. Each record gives: D gene, clone size, V gene, CDR3 length, J gene, CDR3 DNA, CDR3 protein. A D gene is named only where the DNA matches it firmly. The size field is filled for only some rows; it gives once, few, many or a size class.

NA	once	TRBV28	11	TRBJ2-1	TGTGCCAGCAGTTCCGTCCCAGGGCAGTTCTTC	CASSSVPGQFF
NA	NA	TRBV12-5	17	TRBJ2-7	TGTGCTAGTGGTTTGGTACAGGCAGGGTTGGAATCCTACGAGCAGTACTTC	CASGLVQAGLESYEQYF
TRBD2	NA	TRBV6-4	15	TRBJ2-3	TGTGCCAGCAGTGTTAGCGGGGGGGCCACAGATACGCAGTATTTT	CASSVSGGATDTQYF
NA	NA	TRBV5-4	16	TRBJ2-3	TGTGCCAGCAGCTTGGGGGTTACTACTAGCACAGATACGCAGTATTTT	CASSLGVTTSTDTQYF
NA	once	TRBV30	15	TRBJ1-1	TGTGCCTCATTGCGGAAGCGCGTTATGAACACTGAAGCTTTCTTT	CASLRKRVMNTEAFF
NA	NA	TRBV5-1	15	TRBJ1-1	TGCGCCAGCAGCTTGGTTGGCGGGGGCGTCACTGAAGCTTTCTTT	CASSLVGGGVTEAFF
NA	NA	TRBV5-6	13	TRBJ2-1	TGTGCCAGCAGCTTGAACGGTTACAATGAGCAGTTCTTC	CASSLNGYNEQFF
NA	NA	TRBV6-5	14	TRBJ1-5	TGTGCCAGCAGGACAGGAATGGGCAATCAGCCCCAGCATTTT	CASRTGMGNQPQHF
TRBD2	NA	TRBV18	16	TRBJ2-1	TGTGCCAGCTCACCACGGGGACTAGCGGGAGAGAGTGAGCAGTTCTTC	CASSPRGLAGESEQFF
NA	NA	TRBV28	14	TRBJ1-1	TGTGCCAGCAGATCTTCGGGGGGCCACACTGAAGCTTTCTTT	CASRSSGGHTEAFF
TRBD2	NA	TRBV7-8	21	TRBJ2-3	TGTGCCAGCAGCTTATATAGAACCCCGGGACTAGCGAGGAAGATTGAAGATACGCAGTATTTT	CASSLYRTPGLARKIEDTQYF
TRBD2	NA	TRBV6-5	16	TRBJ2-5	TGTGCCAGCAGTTACCCCGGGCGGGGGGAGCAAGAGACCCAGTACTTC	CASSYPGRGEQETQYF
NA	NA	TRBV10-2	13	TRBJ1-2	TGCGCCAGCAGTGACGGCGACGCGGACGGCTACACCTTC	CASSDGDADGYTF
TRBD1	NA	TRBV28	15	TRBJ2-2	TGTGCCAGCAGAACCGGGACAGGGGGAACCGGGGAGCTGTTTTTT	CASRTGTGGTGELFF
TRBD2	once	TRBV5-6	17	TRBJ2-1	TGTGCCAGCAGACAGGACCGGCTAGCGGGCTCCTTTAATGAGCAGTTCTTC	CASRQDRLAGSFNEQFF
TRBD1	NA	TRBV6-5	16	TRBJ1-3	TGTGCCAGCAGTTTTCCGGACAGGTCCTCTGGAAACACCATATATTTT	CASSFPDRSSGNTIYF
TRBD2	NA	TRBV6-5	14	TRBJ2-7	TGTGCCAGCAGTAAAACTAGCGGGGAATACGAGCAGTACTTC	CASSKTSGEYEQYF
TRBD1	NA	TRBV30	14	TRBJ2-4	TGTGCCTTCGGGACAGGGCTAGCCAAAAACATTCAGTACTTC	CAFGTGLAKNIQYF
NA	NA	TRBV5-1	13	TRBJ1-2	TGCGCCAGCAGCTTGGACATCGGGGGCGGCTACACCTTC	CASSLDIGGGYTF
NA	NA	TRBV7-2	16	TRBJ1-3	TGTGCCAGCAGCTTATTTTGGGCTAATCAAGCGAACACCATATATTTT	CASSLFWANQANTIYF
NA	NA	TRBV6-1	12	TRBJ1-2	TGTGCCAGCAGTGAAGCTAACTATGGCTACACCTTC	CASSEANYGYTF
NA	NA	TRBV10-3	11	TRBJ1-1	TGTGCCATCAGCCCGGGCGCTGAAGCTTTCTTT	CAISPGAEAFF
TRBD2	NA	TRBV9	16	TRBJ2-2	TGTGCCAGCAGCCCCCGGCTAGCGGGAGTGGCCGGGGAGCTGTTTTTT	CASSPRLAGVAGELFF
TRBD1	NA	TRBV7-8	14	TRBJ1-1	TGTGCCAGCAGACGTGGGACAGGGGGCAATGAAGCTTTCTTT	CASRRGTGGNEAFF
NA	once	TRBV11-1	14	TRBJ1-1	TGTGCCAGCAGCTTAGCATACTTGGACCCTAAAGCTTTCTTT	CASSLAYLDPKAFF
NA	NA	TRBV19	13	TRBJ2-7	TGTGCCACTATAGCGGCCGACTCTTACGAGCAGTACTTC	CATIAADSYEQYF
NA	NA	TRBV5-1	15	TRBJ1-1	TGCGCCAGCAGCTTGACGGGGCAGAGGAACACTGAAGCTTTCTTT	CASSLTGQRNTEAFF
TRBD1	once	TRBV15	15	TRBJ1-3	TGTGCCACCAGCAGGGACAGGGCCTCTGGAAACACCATATATTTT	CATSRDRASGNTIYF
NA	NA	TRBV9	12	TRBJ1-1	TGTGCCAGCAGCGCCGACAGCACTAGAGCTTTCTTT	CASSADSTRAFF
NA	NA	TRBV28	12	TRBJ2-7	TGTGCCAGCTCCCTAGAATCCTACGAGCAGTACTTC	CASSLESYEQYF
NA	NA	TRBV28	12	TRBJ1-2	TGTGCCAGCAGTACTTATAGCTATGGCTACACCTTC	CASSTYSYGYTF